Listed below are T cell receptor beta chains from one sample, sequenced in a study of shared clonotypes between healthy human individuals. Repertoires were generated with immunoSEQ multiplex PCR, while TCRdb's copy carries only in-frame clones and drops some. Of hundreds of thousands of clones in the sample, about 95% were seen once. Sequenced: naive CD8+ T cells sorted from blood. The receptors stem from a woman in her twenties or thirties in good health. CDR3s include the opening cysteine and the closing phenylalanine or tryptophan. Fields, in order: clone size, CDR3 length, D gene, J gene, V gene, CDR3 protein, CDR3 DNA. A D gene is named only where the DNA matches it firmly. Size values are once, few and many counts, or a class for expanded clones, and some rows have none.

NA | 11 | NA | TRBJ1-2 | TRBV10-1 | CASSERYGYTF | TGCGCCAGCAGTGAGCGGTATGGCTACACCTTC
NA | 15 | NA | TRBJ2-1 | TRBV5-6 | CASSAVGVDYNEQFF | TGTGCCAGCAGCGCAGTGGGCGTCGACTACAATGAGCAGTTCTTC
NA | 14 | TRBD2 | TRBJ2-3 | TRBV29-1 | CSVAGTRTVHTQYF | TGCAGCGTTGCCGGGACTAGAACAGTCCATACGCAGTATTTT
NA | 14 | NA | TRBJ1-1 | TRBV28 | CASSFISSNTEAFF | TGTGCCAGCAGTTTCATCAGTTCGAACACTGAAGCTTTCTTT
once | 14 | TRBD2 | TRBJ2-3 | TRBV13 | CASSTGLVTDTQYF | TGTGCCAGCAGCACGGGACTAGTCACCGATACGCAGTATTTT
NA | 12 | NA | TRBJ2-7 | TRBV9 | CASSGNGYEQYF | TGTGCCAGCAGCGGGAACGGCTACGAGCAGTACTTC
NA | 14 | TRBD2 | TRBJ2-7 | TRBV11-2 | CASSFSLADYEQYF | TGTGCCAGCAGCTTCAGTCTAGCGGACTACGAGCAGTACTTC
NA | 14 | NA | TRBJ2-7 | TRBV19 | CASSRNKGSYEQYF | TGTGCCAGTAGTCGAAATAAAGGGAGCTACGAGCAGTACTTC
NA | 13 | NA | TRBJ2-7 | TRBV7-9 | CASRDVSHYEQYF | TGTGCCAGCCGGGACGTATCACACTACGAGCAGTACTTC
NA | 14 | NA | TRBJ1-2 | TRBV27 | CASSQTGRNYGYTF | TGTGCCAGCAGTCAGACCGGACGGAACTATGGCTACACCTTC
NA | 15 | NA | TRBJ2-1 | TRBV27 | CASSSTGISYNEQFF | TGTGCCAGCAGTTCAACCGGGATTTCCTACAATGAGCAGTTCTTC
NA | 16 | TRBD2 | TRBJ2-7 | TRBV7-9 | CASSSNLAGGVYEQYF | TGTGCCAGCAGCTCAAACCTAGCGGGAGGCGTCTACGAGCAGTACTTC
NA | 12 | NA | TRBJ2-7 | TRBV6-1 | CATEGYFYEQYF | TGTGCCACCGAAGGTTATTTCTACGAGCAGTACTTC
NA | 12 | NA | TRBJ1-5 | TRBV28 | CATGYGAQPQHF | TGTGCCACCGGGTACGGGGCTCAGCCCCAGCATTTT
NA | 15 | NA | TRBJ1-2 | TRBV19 | CASSWGLGETYGYTF | TGTGCCAGTAGTTGGGGGCTTGGAGAGACCTATGGCTACACCTTC
NA | 16 | TRBD2 | TRBJ2-1 | TRBV6-6 | CASSFSSAGVVHEQFF | TGTGCCAGCAGTTTTTCGTCGGCGGGAGTGGTTCATGAGCAGTTCTTC
NA | 14 | NA | TRBJ1-1 | TRBV28 | CASSLGGEGTEAFF | TGTGCCAGCAGTTTGGGGGGAGAGGGCACTGAAGCTTTCTTT
NA | 14 | TRBD1 | TRBJ1-5 | TRBV28 | CASNSDRGLQPQHF | TGTGCCAGCAACTCGGACAGGGGGCTTCAGCCCCAGCATTTT
NA | 19 | NA | TRBJ2-1 | TRBV11-2 | CASTWGSGPLSSSYNEQFF | TGTGCCAGCACCTGGGGGAGCGGACCTCTATCTAGCTCCTACAATGAGCAGTTCTTC
NA | 12 | NA | TRBJ2-7 | TRBV5-6 | CASGRAAYEQYF | TGTGCCAGCGGCAGGGCGGCTTACGAGCAGTACTTC
NA | 14 | NA | TRBJ2-7 | TRBV5-8 | CASRPRDRPYEQYF | TGTGCCAGCAGGCCCCGGGACCGTCCCTACGAGCAGTACTTC
NA | 16 | TRBD2 | TRBJ2-7 | TRBV2 | CASSDPRGRYSYEQYF | TGTGCCAGCAGTGATCCCCGCGGGAGGTACTCCTACGAGCAGTACTTC
NA | 16 | NA | TRBJ2-1 | TRBV9 | CASSVGSSLGYNEQFF | TGTGCCAGCAGCGTAGGGTCTTCACTAGGCTACAATGAGCAGTTCTTC
once | 16 | TRBD1 | TRBJ1-2 | TRBV9 | CASSEPRQGGNYGYTF | TGTGCCAGCAGCGAACCCCGACAGGGGGGTAACTATGGCTACACCTTC
NA | 17 | TRBD1 | TRBJ2-3 | TRBV27 | CASSGAGTAPFTDTQYF | TGTGCCAGCAGTGGAGCTGGGACAGCCCCTTTCACAGATACGCAGTATTTT
NA | 14 | NA | TRBJ2-3 | TRBV27 | CASSLSLRRDTQYF | TGTGCCAGCAGTTTATCCCTACGACGGGATACGCAGTATTTT
NA | 16 | TRBD1 | TRBJ1-4 | TRBV6-1 | CASSEDQTGAHEKLFF | TGTGCCAGCAGTGAAGACCAGACAGGGGCTCATGAAAAACTGTTTTTT
NA | 12 | NA | TRBJ2-1 | TRBV6-6 | CASSGQTDEQFF | TGTGCCAGCAGCGGACAGACCGATGAGCAGTTCTTC
NA | 15 | NA | TRBJ1-5 | TRBV19 | CASSISGKGNQPQHF | TGTGCCAGTAGTATCAGTGGGAAAGGGAATCAGCCCCAGCATTTT
once | 15 | TRBD1 | TRBJ1-1 | TRBV19 | CASSTSGTGDFEAFF | TGTGCCAGTAGTACTTCCGGGACAGGGGACTTTGAAGCTTTCTTT
NA | 15 | TRBD2 | TRBJ2-7 | TRBV9 | CASSVGLAGTYEQYF | TGTGCCAGCAGCGTAGGACTAGCGGGGACCTACGAGCAGTACTTC
NA | 12 | TRBD2 | TRBJ2-2 | TRBV7-6 | CASGRDTGELFF | TGTGCCAGCGGGAGGGACACCGGGGAGCTGTTTTTT
NA | 13 | NA | TRBJ2-1 | TRBV27 | CASSLFPNNEQFF | TGTGCCAGCAGTTTATTCCCCAACAATGAGCAGTTCTTC
NA | 17 | NA | TRBJ1-1 | TRBV11-2 | CASSLGPLSILNTEAFF | TGTGCCAGCAGCTTAGGTCCCCTTAGTATCTTGAACACTGAAGCTTTCTTT
NA | 13 | NA | TRBJ1-2 | TRBV27 | CASSPVSNYGYTF | TGTGCCAGCAGTCCTGTTTCTAACTATGGCTACACCTTC
NA | 11 | NA | TRBJ1-1 | TRBV28 | CASRTNTEAFF | TGTGCCAGCAGGACGAACACTGAAGCTTTCTTT
NA | 14 | NA | TRBJ2-1 | TRBV28 | CASSFVSSYNEQFF | TGTGCCAGCAGTTTTGTCAGCTCCTACAATGAGCAGTTCTTC
once | 14 | NA | TRBJ2-7 | TRBV10-2 | CASSEPAVEYEQYF | TGCGCCAGCAGTGAACCCGCGGTAGAGTACGAGCAGTACTTC
NA | 16 | NA | TRBJ2-7 | TRBV28 | CASSGLYSNIRDEQYF | TGTGCCAGCTCTGGGCTTTATAGCAACATACGCGACGAGCAGTACTTC
NA | 17 | TRBD2 | TRBJ2-1 | TRBV29-1 | CSVGGLAGGLATNEQFF | TGCAGCGTTGGAGGGCTAGCGGGAGGGCTGGCGACTAATGAGCAGTTCTTC
NA | 15 | TRBD1 | TRBJ1-4 | TRBV5-1 | CASSWTQGAGEKLFF | TGCGCCAGCAGCTGGACGCAGGGGGCGGGTGAAAAACTGTTTTTT
NA | 13 | NA | TRBJ2-2 | TRBV7-9 | CASSLTNLGELFF | TGTGCCAGCAGCTTAACTAATCTCGGGGAGCTGTTTTTT
NA | 15 | NA | TRBJ2-7 | TRBV28 | CASSLRDRYSYEQYF | TGTGCCAGCAGCTTGCGGGACAGATATTCCTACGAGCAGTACTTC
NA | 13 | NA | TRBJ1-2 | TRBV6-1 | CASSESLYHGYTF | TGTGCCAGCAGTGAAAGTCTGTACCATGGCTACACCTTC
NA | 14 | NA | TRBJ1-2 | TRBV27 | CASSPTGANYGYTF | TGTGCCAGCAGCCCCACAGGAGCTAACTATGGCTACACCTTC
NA | 16 | TRBD1 | TRBJ2-1 | TRBV2 | CASSESWTGVRNEQFF | TGTGCCAGCAGTGAGTCATGGACAGGGGTTAGGAATGAGCAGTTCTTC
NA | 13 | NA | TRBJ1-3 | TRBV27 | CASSLSYGNTIYF | TGTGCCAGCAGTTTATCTTACGGAAACACCATATATTTT
NA | 14 | NA | TRBJ1-1 | TRBV21-1 | CASSLRDRASEAFF | TGTGCCAGCAGCCTCCGGGACAGGGCTTCTGAAGCTTTCTTT
once | 16 | TRBD1 | TRBJ2-1 | TRBV28 | CASSPPGTGVYNEQFF | TGTGCCAGCAGTCCCCCCGGGACAGGCGTCTACAATGAGCAGTTCTTC
NA | 16 | NA | TRBJ2-5 | TRBV10-3 | CAISELPGLETETQYF | TGTGCCATCAGTGAGCTACCGGGTCTTGAAACGGAGACCCAGTACTTC
NA | 17 | NA | TRBJ1-1 | TRBV5-1 | CASSLRGPTGLFTEAFF | TGCGCCAGCAGCTTACGGGGGCCAACAGGTTTATTCACTGAAGCTTTCTTT
NA | 15 | TRBD2 | TRBJ2-3 | TRBV7-2 | CASNQLADFTDTQYF | TGTGCCAGCAATCAACTAGCGGATTTCACAGATACGCAGTATTTT
NA | 13 | NA | TRBJ2-7 | TRBV13 | CASSFATSYEQYF | TGTGCCAGCAGCTTTGCCACCTCCTACGAGCAGTACTTC